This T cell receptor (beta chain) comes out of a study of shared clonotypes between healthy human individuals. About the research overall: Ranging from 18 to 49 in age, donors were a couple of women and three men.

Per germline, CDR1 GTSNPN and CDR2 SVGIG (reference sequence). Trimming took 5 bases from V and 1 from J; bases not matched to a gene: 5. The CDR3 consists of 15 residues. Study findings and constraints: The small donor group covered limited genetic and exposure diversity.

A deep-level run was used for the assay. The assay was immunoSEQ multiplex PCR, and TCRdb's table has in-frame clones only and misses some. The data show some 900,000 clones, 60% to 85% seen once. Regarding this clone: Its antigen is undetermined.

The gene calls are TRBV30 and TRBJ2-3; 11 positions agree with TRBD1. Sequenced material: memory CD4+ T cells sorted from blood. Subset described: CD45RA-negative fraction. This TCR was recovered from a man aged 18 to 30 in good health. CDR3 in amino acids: CAWGTGGEGTDTQYF. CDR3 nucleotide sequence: TGTGCCTGGGGGACAGGGGGTGAAGGCACAGATACGCAGTATTTT.